This is a list of T cell receptor beta chains from one sample in a study of T cell responses to AZD1222 COVID-19 vaccine. Using immunoSEQ multiplex PCR, the repertoire was profiled, and TCRdb retains in-frame clones only, with some absent. The sample includes over 100,000 clones, about 89% seen only once; the top ten take 6.5% to 9.5%. The sequenced sample was peripheral blood, obtained on day 0 of AZD1222 vaccination. The receptors stem from an adult in good health. The CDR3 runs from the conserved cysteine through the conserved F or W. A D gene is named only where the DNA matches it firmly. For some rows the clone size is stated as once, few or many, or as a class when expanded; others skip it.

CDR3 | DNA | J | length | size | D | V
CATSEDGSYNEQFF | TGTGCCACCAGCGAAGACGGCTCCTACAATGAGCAGTTCTTC | TRBJ2-1 | 14 | . | . | TRBV24-1
CASSQGTIGARGEKLFF | TGCGCCAGCAGCCAAGGTACCATTGGGGCCAGAGGCGAAAAACTGTTTTTT | TRBJ1-4 | 17 | . | . | TRBV4-1
CASSLQASGGDTQYF | TGCGCCAGCAGCTTGCAGGCTAGCGGGGGCGATACGCAGTATTTT | TRBJ2-3 | 15 | once | TRBD2 | TRBV5-1
CASSPDFTDTQYF | TGTGCCAGCTCACCGGACTTCACAGATACGCAGTATTTT | TRBJ2-3 | 13 | . | . | TRBV18
CASSPRQGLAGITDTQYF | TGTGCCAGCAGCCCTAGGCAAGGACTAGCGGGAATCACAGATACGCAGTATTTT | TRBJ2-3 | 18 | . | TRBD2 | TRBV11-2
CASSLAEGPLYNEQFF | TGTGCCAGCAGTTTGGCGGAGGGACCACTATACAATGAGCAGTTCTTC | TRBJ2-1 | 16 | . | . | TRBV27
CASSWQEETQYF | TGTGCCAGCAGTTGGCAGGAGGAGACCCAGTACTTC | TRBJ2-5 | 12 | . | . | TRBV2
CASSADIFVGTEAFF | TGTGCCAGCTCCGCGGACATATTCGTGGGCACTGAAGCTTTCTTT | TRBJ1-1 | 15 | once | . | TRBV18
CSVEEGQNTEAFF | TGCAGCGTTGAAGAAGGCCAGAACACTGAAGCTTTCTTT | TRBJ1-1 | 13 | . | . | TRBV29-1
CASSQGWRGERHGYTF | TGTGCCAGCAGCCAAGGTTGGAGGGGGGAGCGGCATGGCTACACCTTC | TRBJ1-2 | 16 | . | . | TRBV14
CASSLQAGANEKLFF | TGTGCCAGCAGCCTTCAAGCGGGGGCCAATGAAAAACTGTTTTTT | TRBJ1-4 | 15 | once | . | TRBV7-7
CASSQDQATGINYGYTF | TGTGCCAGCAGCCAAGATCAGGCGACAGGGATTAACTATGGCTACACCTTC | TRBJ1-2 | 17 | . | TRBD1 | TRBV4-2
CASSPRTWALRLAGNTIYF | TGTGCCAGCAGCCCTCGAACTTGGGCCCTTCGTTTAGCTGGAAACACCATATATTTT | TRBJ1-3 | 19 | . | . | TRBV7-2
CASSLAPKGGRGTEAFF | TGTGCCAGCAGCTTAGCCCCAAAGGGGGGAAGGGGCACTGAAGCTTTCTTT | TRBJ1-1 | 17 | once | . | TRBV11-2
CASSEGLGGNSPLHF | TGTGCCAGCAGTGAAGGGTTAGGGGGGAATTCACCCCTCCACTTT | TRBJ1-6 | 15 | . | . | TRBV2
CASSLGEGGLHEKLFF | TGTGCCAGCAGCTTAGGAGAGGGGGGTCTCCATGAAAAACTGTTTTTT | TRBJ1-4 | 16 | . | . | TRBV7-9
CASSEGGAGEKLFF | TGTGCCAGCAGTGAAGGAGGGGCAGGAGAAAAACTGTTTTTT | TRBJ1-4 | 14 | . | . | TRBV25-1
CASRTSGGYTF | TGTGCCAGCAGAACCTCGGGTGGCTACACCTTC | TRBJ1-2 | 11 | . | . | TRBV3-1/TRBV3-2
CASSSSGGANTEAFF | TGTGCCAGCAGCTCTTCCGGGGGCGCGAACACTGAAGCTTTCTTT | TRBJ1-1 | 15 | . | . | TRBV7-8
CAWSTGATEAFF | TGTGCCTGGAGTACAGGGGCCACTGAAGCTTTCTTT | TRBJ1-1 | 12 | once | TRBD1 | TRBV30
CASSLESIQETQYF | TGTGCCAGCAGCTTAGAGTCTATACAAGAGACCCAGTACTTC | TRBJ2-5 | 14 | . | . | TRBV7-6
CASSPLLAGVGEQYF | TGTGCCAGCAGCCCCCTGCTAGCGGGAGTCGGTGAGCAGTACTTC | TRBJ2-7 | 15 | few | TRBD2 | TRBV7-9
CASSFTPLQAMNTEAFF | TGTGCCAGCAGTTTCACCCCCTTACAGGCGATGAACACTGAAGCTTTCTTT | TRBJ1-1 | 17 | . | . | TRBV27
CASSWGNSYEQYF | TGTGCCAGCAGTTGGGGGAATTCCTACGAGCAGTACTTC | TRBJ2-7 | 13 | . | . | TRBV12-3/TRBV12-4
CASSIQEGSYNEQFF | TGTGCCAGTAGTATACAGGAGGGCTCCTACAATGAGCAGTTCTTC | TRBJ2-1 | 15 | once | . | TRBV19
CASSEDVWLNEQFF | TGTGCCAGCAGTGAAGATGTCTGGCTCAATGAGCAGTTCTTC | TRBJ2-1 | 14 | . | . | TRBV25-1
CASSLDASMNTEAFF | TGCGCCAGCAGCTTGGACGCAAGCATGAACACTGAAGCTTTCTTT | TRBJ1-1 | 15 | . | . | TRBV5-1
CSATPTAAAFF | TGCAGTGCCACCCCGACGGCTGCTGCTTTCTTT | TRBJ1-1 | 11 | . | . | TRBV20-1
CASTPDTSGNTIYF | TGCGCCAGCACCCCAGACACCTCTGGAAACACCATATATTTT | TRBJ1-3 | 14 | . | . | TRBV5-1
CASSRETEAFF | TGTGCCAGCAGTCGAGAGACTGAAGCTTTCTTT | TRBJ1-1 | 11 | . | . | TRBV2
CASTAGEGPGNQPQHF | TGTGCCAGCACGGCAGGGGAGGGTCCGGGCAATCAGCCCCAGCATTTT | TRBJ1-5 | 16 | . | . | TRBV11-2
CASATGSYEQYF | TGTGCCAGTGCGACGGGGTCCTACGAGCAGTACTTC | TRBJ2-7 | 12 | . | . | TRBV6-5
CASSPPPLDTQYF | TGTGCCAGCAGCCCACCCCCGTTGGATACGCAGTATTTT | TRBJ2-3 | 13 | . | . | TRBV6-2/TRBV6-3
CASSPDRFGTQYF | TGTGCCAGCTCACCGGATAGGTTTGGGACCCAGTACTTC | TRBJ2-5 | 13 | . | . | TRBV18
CASSIRAGTEAFF | TGTGCCAGCAGCATCAGGGCGGGCACTGAAGCTTTCTTT | TRBJ1-1 | 13 | . | . | TRBV11-1
CAWSVWGKSSYEQYF | TGTGCCTGGAGTGTATGGGGCAAGAGCTCCTACGAGCAGTACTTC | TRBJ2-7 | 15 | . | . | TRBV30
CASMQGGGNEKLFF | TGCGCCAGCATGCAAGGCGGGGGAAATGAAAAACTGTTTTTT | TRBJ1-4 | 14 | . | . | TRBV5-1
CASRDSGSSYNSPLHF | TGTGCCAGCAGAGACTCAGGGAGCTCCTATAATTCACCCCTCCACTTT | TRBJ1-6 | 16 | . | . | TRBV4-2
CASSTGRTEAFF | TGTGCCAGCAGTACCGGTCGGACTGAAGCTTTCTTT | TRBJ1-1 | 12 | . | . | TRBV27
CASNRLAGGFRTGELFF | TGTGCCAGCAATAGGCTAGCGGGAGGATTCCGCACCGGGGAGCTGTTTTTT | TRBJ2-2 | 17 | once | TRBD2 | TRBV2
CASSPGGDRTEAFF | TGTGCCAGCTCCCCAGGGGGGGATCGGACTGAAGCTTTCTTT | TRBJ1-1 | 14 | . | TRBD1 | TRBV18
CASSLAGREETQYF | TGCGCCAGCAGCTTAGCGGGCCGTGAAGAGACCCAGTACTTC | TRBJ2-5 | 14 | few | . | TRBV5-1
CASSFDSSYEQYF | TGCGCCAGCAGCTTTGACTCCTCCTACGAGCAGTACTTC | TRBJ2-7 | 13 | . | . | TRBV5-1
CASSLNHRAYYNSPLHF | TGTGCCAGCAGTCTGAATCACAGGGCGTACTATAATTCACCCCTCCACTTT | TRBJ1-6 | 17 | . | . | TRBV27
CASSPDGTNYGYTF | TGTGCCAGCTCACCGGACGGCACTAACTATGGCTACACCTTC | TRBJ1-2 | 14 | . | . | TRBV18
CASMRMTGGYEQFF | TGTGCCAGTATGAGAATGACAGGGGGCTATGAGCAGTTCTTC | TRBJ2-1 | 14 | . | TRBD1 | TRBV2
CASSTSLDRVEAFF | TGTGCCAGCAGCACCTCGTTAGATCGGGTTGAAGCTTTCTTT | TRBJ1-1 | 14 | . | . | TRBV7-8
CASSQGQAQPRGSNQPQHF | TGTGCCAGCAGCCAAGGGCAGGCCCAACCTCGAGGTAGCAATCAGCCCCAGCATTTT | TRBJ1-5 | 19 | once | . | TRBV3-1/TRBV3-2
CASSPGAGGPPYF | TGTGCCAGCAGCCCCGGAGCGGGAGGGCCGCCGTACTTC | TRBJ2-7 | 13 | . | TRBD2 | TRBV11-2
CAWSAGSGWGEAFF | TGTGCCTGGAGTGCCGGTAGCGGGTGGGGAGAAGCTTTCTTT | TRBJ1-1 | 14 | . | . | TRBV30
CASSSGGPAYNEQFF | TGTGCCAGCAGCAGCGGGGGGCCAGCCTACAATGAGCAGTTCTTC | TRBJ2-1 | 15 | . | TRBD2 | TRBV6-5
CASSTRQGPYGYTF | TGTGCCAGCAGCACCCGACAGGGTCCCTATGGCTACACCTTC | TRBJ1-2 | 14 | . | TRBD1 | TRBV5-8
CAISERGLEGVGEKLFF | TGTGCCATCAGTGAACGGGGACTGGAGGGAGTGGGTGAAAAACTGTTTTTT | TRBJ1-4 | 17 | . | . | TRBV10-3